This is a list of T cell receptor beta chains from one sample in a study of blood T cell repertoires in COVID-19. Data came from immunoSEQ multiplex PCR; TCRdb stores just in-frame clones and leaves some out. The table has about 430,000 clones, over 75% seen once. The sequenced sample was PBMCs or T cells enriched from blood (not recorded which). The source of these receptors is a woman younger than 35 who had been exposed to COVID-19. Each CDR3 is given with its conserved first and last residue. D genes are given only for firm matches. A row's size may be missing; if present it is once, few, many or a size class.

-	-	TRBV11-1	TRBJ2-7	CASSLNSPYEQYF	TGTGCCAGCAGCTTAAACTCCCCCTACGAGCAGTACTTC
-	TRBD1	TRBV28	TRBJ1-2	CASSAGGSYYGYTF	TGTGCCAGCAGTGCAGGGGGCAGTTACTATGGCTACACCTTC
-	-	TRBV2	TRBJ2-1	CASVLDTYNEQFF	TGTGCCAGTGTACTAGACACCTACAATGAGCAGTTCTTC
once	TRBD1	TRBV19	TRBJ2-3	CASNHRQGISTDTQYF	TGTGCCAGTAATCACCGACAGGGAATAAGCACAGATACGCAGTATTTT
-	-	TRBV6-6	TRBJ1-2	CASSTRTANYGYTF	TGTGCCAGCAGTACCCGGACAGCTAACTATGGCTACACCTTC
-	-	TRBV27	TRBJ2-7	CASSLSDSYYEQYF	TGTGCCAGCAGTTTATCCGACAGTTACTACGAGCAGTACTTC
-	-	TRBV27	TRBJ1-1	CASSFKKNTEAFF	TGTGCCAGCAGTTTCAAAAAAAACACTGAAGCTTTCTTT
once	-	TRBV14	TRBJ2-1	CATNRQGGEQFF	TGTGCCACCAACCGGCAGGGAGGTGAGCAGTTCTTC
-	TRBD2	TRBV5-4	TRBJ2-5	CASGFRGEQETQYF	TGTGCCAGCGGCTTTCGGGGGGAACAAGAGACCCAGTACTTC
once	-	TRBV29-1	TRBJ1-2	CSVSVSYGYTF	TGCAGCGTTTCCGTTAGCTATGGCTACACCTTC
-	TRBD2	TRBV7-6	TRBJ2-3	CASSSGLAGETDTQYF	TGTGCCAGCAGCTCGGGACTAGCGGGGGAAACGGATACGCAGTATTTT
-	-	TRBV1	TRBJ1-6	CTSSQAGGQPPEKNSPLHF	TGCACCAGCAGCCAAGCCGGGGGACAGCCGCCAGAAAAAAATTCACCCCTCCACTTT
-	-	TRBV28	TRBJ2-1	CASSSAYRRRGLQFF	TGTGCCAGCAGCAGTGCATACCGGCGTAGGGGTCTGCAGTTCTTC
once	-	TRBV6-9	TRBJ2-1	CASSYRNEQFF	TGTGCCAGCAGTTACAGGAATGAGCAGTTCTTC
-	TRBD2	TRBV14	TRBJ2-3	CASSQDDLAGGFTDTQYF	TGTGCCAGCAGCCAAGATGATTTAGCGGGAGGGTTCACAGATACGCAGTATTTT
-	-	TRBV6-1	TRBJ1-5	CASSERQGFQPQHF	TGTGCCAGCAGTGAACGGCAGGGTTTTCAGCCCCAGCATTTT
-	-	TRBV2	TRBJ1-6	CASSERGDYNSPLHF	TGTGCCAGCAGTGAAAGGGGCGATTATAATTCACCCCTCCACTTT
-	TRBD1	TRBV28	TRBJ1-5	CASSTTLRTGRNQPQHF	TGTGCCAGCAGTACCACCCTAAGGACAGGACGAAATCAGCCCCAGCATTTT
-	TRBD1	TRBV18	TRBJ1-5	CASSPPGQGNQPQHF	TGTGCCAGCTCACCACCTGGACAGGGAAATCAGCCCCAGCATTTT
-	-	TRBV18	TRBJ1-5	CASSPAGPGNQPQHF	TGTGCCAGCTCACCTGCAGGTCCTGGCAATCAGCCCCAGCATTTT
-	TRBD1	TRBV3-1/TRBV3-2	TRBJ2-7	CASSHAGGEQYF	TGTGCCAGCAGCCATGCAGGGGGTGAGCAGTACTTC
-	-	TRBV6-5	TRBJ2-7	CASSAGLLGEQYF	TGTGCCAGCAGCGCGGGACTGTTGGGCGAGCAGTACTTC
-	-	TRBV3-1/TRBV3-2	TRBJ2-5	CASSLIGPGLQETQYF	TGTGCCAGCAGCCTCATCGGGCCGGGACTCCAAGAGACCCAGTACTTC
-	TRBD1	TRBV4-1	TRBJ2-3	CASSPVGQGTDTQYF	TGCGCCAGCAGCCCCGTCGGACAGGGAACAGATACGCAGTATTTT
-	TRBD1	TRBV6-5	TRBJ1-6	CASSYEGADNSPLHF	TGTGCCAGCAGTTACGAGGGGGCGGATAATTCACCCCTCCACTTT
few	TRBD1	TRBV3-1/TRBV3-2	TRBJ1-3	CASSQDPRQGLSGNTIYF	TGTGCCAGCAGCCAAGATCCCCGACAGGGCCTCTCTGGAAACACCATATATTTT
-	TRBD2	TRBV9	TRBJ2-3	CASSVGEGLAGVYTQYF	TGTGCCAGCAGCGTAGGTGAGGGACTAGCGGGAGTATATACGCAGTATTTT